Included here is one T cell receptor beta chain sequence, with context. Its antigen target is currently unknown. The CDR3 carries no conserved terminal phenylalanine or tryptophan, so it likely arises from a read error. The DNA is left out, because the CDR3 cannot be placed on it with certainty; the CDR3 is given as TCRdb lists it. This sample is part of a study of blood T cell repertoires in COVID-19 (TCRdb year 2020). Some background on the complete study: Collaborator samples came from the United States, Italy and Spain and covered acute and convalescent phases of COVID-19. The prospective study material was composed of cDNA or gDNA derived from T cells, B-cell-depleted T cells, or PBMCs. The dataset comprised deeply sampled blood TCRbeta repertoires from subjects exposed to, actively infected with, or recovered from COVID-19. The repertoires were released in a freely available public database meant as a resource for research on the immune response to SARS-CoV-2. Samples came from the ongoing ImmuneRACE study (first 160 participants) plus 1,254 subjects from 6 global collaborators. A de-identified subject ID, COVID-19 status, age in years and sex were almost always included in the sample metadata. Where HLA class I and class II types were available, the types were taken from metadata supplied by the sample provider, not from assay-based typing. What the authors observed across the whole study: The amount of clinical and demographic metadata varied by source and participant and was provided uncurated.

TCRbeta CDR3 regions were amplified from genomic DNA by means of the immunoSEQ Assay, a bias-controlled multiplex PCR. As for how the authors treated the data: The number of nucleated cells in each sample was estimated from the amplification of reference gene primers within the assay. To quantify the absolute abundance of each unique TCRbeta CDR3 rearrangement, sequence reads were collapsed and filtered. For each sample, productive Simpson clonality was calculated as the square root of Simpson's diversity index over productive rearrangements. TCRdb stores this immuneACCESS table with in-frame sequences only. Part of the clones is absent; in the studies checked, under half of the shortfall reflects unresolved V genes, and no reason is known for the rest. V and J calls and clone size are those listed in that table; D and trimming were worked out from the DNA. For this sample there are under 130,000 clones; more than 60% appear just once. 20% to 25% of the sample rests with the top ten.

Collaborating institutions collected whole blood in K2EDTA tubes following their own protocols. For TCRbeta analysis, collaborators shipped samples in one of three forms: frozen whole blood, isolated PBMCs, or DNA extracted from either of those sample types. The CDR3 region is 8 residues in length, termini included. The rearranged segments are TRBV21-1 and TRBJ1-2; the D segment call TRBD1 is taken from the table without a DNA check. TRBV21-1 is labeled a pseudogene. This TCR was sampled from a man aged 65 to 85 with active or convalescent COVID-19. The material sequenced was peripheral blood. The CDR3 region: CASSPQGP.